The present TCR beta chain was sequenced within a study of T cell responses to AZD1222 COVID-19 vaccine. General study findings and limits: Spike regions recognized by vaccine-associated CD4 TCRs spanned the protein, led by 160-218 and 743-854. Every sample of the repertoires postdated the peak T cell response.

Concerning this clone itself: The antigen remains unidentified.

In germline, CDR1 is KGHSH, CDR2 LQKENI. Trimming stripped 4 bases from V and 0 bases from J, with 7 bases between. CDR3 length equals 14 residues. Generated by immunoSEQ multiplex PCR, the TCRdb table keeps only in-frame clones and is missing some. This table holds 150,000 or so clones, 85% to 90% found once. This chain joins TRBV18 and TRBJ1-5; D unresolved. Material: peripheral blood, obtained on day 0 of AZD1222 vaccination. The receptor was isolated from an adult in good health. CDR3 bases: TGTGCCAGCTCACACAGAGCTAGCAATCAGCCCCAGCATTTT. It yields the protein CASSHRASNQPQHF.